Described below is a single T cell receptor beta chain sequence and its context. There are 14 residues in the CDR3. V was pared by 6 bases and J by 4 bases, with 7 bases of the junction left unmatched. Amplification from RNA transcripts yielded the TCR beta CDR3 regions. HTBI primers primed a first-round RT-PCR, and a second-round multiplex PCR followed. In TCRdb, the multiplex PCR reads were re-called with MiXCR into one record per CDR3 protein. This sample has a few hundred thousand distinct CDR3 sequences, with 17% found just once. These data are taken from a study of Graves' ophthalmopathy and Graves' hyperthyroidism.

The receptor comes from an adult woman with stable Graves' hyperthyroidism. Sequenced material: peripheral blood. This chain connects TRBV12-3 or TRBV12-4 to TRBJ2-5; TRBD1 matches at 8 bases. The CDR3 region has the DNA TGTGCCAGCAGATGGACAGGGTTGCGAGAGACCCAGTACTTC. This codes for CASRWTGLRETQYF.